This TCR beta chain was captured in a study of cytomegalovirus exposure and HLA in healthy donors. 60 Vbeta and 13 Jbeta primers were used in PCR. This table comes from immunoSEQ multiplex PCR, and its TCRdb copy is limited to in-frame clones, with some not included. The sample comprises 210,000 or so clones, just under 85% of which are singletons, and more than 0.45% rests with the top ten. The CDR3 length is 19 residues. Per germline, CDR1 SGHTA and CDR2 FQGTGA. The V gene end was trimmed by 1 base and the J gene end by 2 bases; junction bases not matched to a gene: 9. Source material: PBMCs. The receptor was isolated from a woman in her forties in good health and CMV-seronegative. V is TRBV7-3 and J is TRBJ2-1; 12 nucleotides line up with TRBD2. The DNA of the CDR3 is TGTGCCAGCAGCTTAATGCCTTGGGCTAGCGGGGGGGCCTACAATGAGCAGTTCTTC. Encoded protein: CASSLMPWASGGAYNEQFF.